This passage covers 19 T cell receptor beta chains from one sample sequenced in a study of naive and memory T cell subsets. Two oligonucleotides, mixed equimolar, formed the beta constant-region primer covering TRBC1 and TRBC2. TCRdb passed the UMI-ligation and nested PCR reads through MiXCR, listing each CDR3 protein once. The repertoire consists of 120,000 to 150,000 distinct CDR3 sequences, with about a sixth occurring once and the leading ten covering around 0.14%. Sequencing was carried out using naive CD4+ T cells from blood. Source of these receptors: a human donor in good health.

In this sample, this clonotype turned up a few times. This chain uses TRBV19 with TRBJ2-5; 11 nucleotides align to TRBD1. CDR1 is LNHDA and CDR2 is SQIVND in the germline V gene (reference sequence). Germline trimming cut 7 bases from V and 4 bases from J; bases unmatched to any gene: 5. The CDR3 loop spans 14 amino acids. CDR3 DNA: TGTGCCAGTAACAAAGGGACAGGGGGAGAGACCCAGTACTTC. It specifies CASNKGTGGETQYF.

This sequence joins TRBV20-1 and TRBJ2-5; D is possibly TRBD1 or TRBD2 (6 bases each). The V end lost 3 bases, the J end lost 1 base, and 9 bases lay between the germline ends. This CDR3 has 13 residues. Germline CDR1 reads DFQATT; CDR2 reads SNEGSKA (reference sequence). The DNA of the CDR3 is TGCAGTGCTAGCCGGGGGCCCCAAGAGACCCAGTACTTC. It codes for CSASRGPQETQYF.

The chain has TRBV15 and TRBJ1-4, with 11 bases fitting TRBD1. J gave up 5 bases and V 0 bases, and 8 bases lay outside the gene matches. Germline V gene sequence: CDR1 LNHNV, CDR2 YYDKDF (reference sequence). The CDR3 totals 18 residues. The CDR3 is CATSRDHLDRGQNEKLFF. The CDR3 bases are TGTGCCACCAGCAGAGATCATCTGGACAGGGGGCAAAATGAAAAACTGTTTTTT.

The chain joins TRBV10-3 to TRBJ2-7; no definite D call. This CDR3 spans 14 amino acids. V lost 3 bases, J lost 2 bases, and 11 bases lay in between. Germline V gene lookup returns CDR1 ENHRY and CDR2 SYGVKD. CDR3 bases: TGTGCCATCAGTGATCGAGAAGAACCCTACGAGCAGTACTTC. It is translated as CAISDREEPYEQYF.

The sample holds many counts of this clonotype. The V gene is TRBV5-1, the J gene TRBJ2-7; 7 bases align to TRBD2. J lost 5 bases, V lost 1 base, and 6 bases had no gene match. The germline V gene encodes CDR1 SGHRS and CDR2 YFSETQ. The CDR3 loop spans 14 amino acids. CDR3 nucleotide sequence: TGCGCCAGCAGCTTGTGGGCAGGGACTAACGAGCAGTACTTC. It translates to CASSLWAGTNEQYF.

Written as DNA, the CDR3 is TGTGCCAGCAGTTCTACACTAGCGTTCGAATACAATGAGCAGTTCTTC. Its translation: CASSSTLAFEYNEQFF. This sequence joins TRBV28 and TRBJ2-1; the match to TRBD2 covers 7 bases. The CDR3 is made up of 16 amino acids. Looked up from germline, CDR1 is MDHEN and CDR2 is SYDVKM. V lost 4 bases, J lost 4 bases, and 10 bases stayed unmatched.

The chain links TRBV18 to TRBJ2-7; D ambiguous. V was cut by 1 base and J by 0 bases, with 10 bases left in between. Germline V gives CDR1 KGHSH, CDR2 LQKENI. CDR3 size: 15 residues. The CDR3 nucleotides read TGTGCCAGCTCACCACTTTCTCCCGGCTCCTACGAGCAGTACTTC. Encoded protein: CASSPLSPGSYEQYF.

This clonotype occurred a few times. V usage is TRBV24-1 and J usage is TRBJ2-3, with TRBD1 matching 8 bases. The V segment lost 3 bases and the J segment 7 bases; nucleotides outside the gene matches: 8. Germline lookup yields CDR1 KGHDR and CDR2 SFDVKD. This CDR3 region has 15 residues. Written as DNA, the CDR3 is TGTGCCACCAGTGATCTACAGGGGGTACAAAATACGCAGTATTTT. It specifies CATSDLQGVQNTQYF.

The sample holds a few counts of this clonotype. The gene calls are TRBV5-1 and TRBJ2-1; unclear D gene. The CDR3 consists of 15 residues. The V end was cut by 1 base, the J end by 0 bases, with 8 bases between. Germline V lookup: CDR1 SGHRS, CDR2 YFSETQ. CDR3 loop: CASSLWLSSYNEQFF. The CDR3 bases are TGCGCCAGCAGCTTGTGGCTTAGCTCCTACAATGAGCAGTTCTTC.

This clonotype has just a few counts. The chain combines TRBV6-2 or TRBV6-3 with TRBJ2-7; weak D call: TRBD2 (6 bases). This CDR3 region has 13 residues. V lost 3 bases and J lost 6, with 12 bases in between. Germline CDR1 reads MNHEY; CDR2 reads SVGEGT. CDR3 loop: CASSYPLAPEQYF. The DNA for the CDR3 is TGTGCCAGCAGTTATCCACTAGCTCCCGAGCAGTACTTC.

This clonotype showed up many times. The rearrangement joins TRBV7-2 to TRBJ2-5, with 8 bases aligning to TRBD2. The V and J ends lost 3 bases and 2 bases, in that order; junction bases with no gene match: 8. Germline CDR1 is SGHTA and CDR2 is FQGNSA. The CDR3 is 16 residues long. CDR3 nucleotides: TGTGCCAGCAGCTTGACTAGCGCTCGGTTTCAAGAGACCCAGTACTTC. This sequence encodes CASSLTSARFQETQYF.

The rearrangement uses TRBV29-1 and TRBJ2-3, with TRBD1 identical over 9 bases. J was trimmed by 3 bases and V by 2 bases; bases with no gene match: 3. The V gene's germline CDR1 is SQVTM and CDR2 ANQGSEA. The CDR3 is 14 amino acids. The CDR3 region has the DNA TGCAGCGTTGAACGGACAGGGGTAACAGATACGCAGTATTTT. The encoded protein is CSVERTGVTDTQYF.

The J gene is TRBJ2-7, the V gene TRBV7-8; D gene ambiguous. The CDR3 is made up of 15 amino acids. Between the trimmed V and J ends, which lost 7 bases and 5 bases, there was a span of 21 bases. CDR1 SGHVS and CDR2 FQNEAQ come from the germline V gene. The CDR3 nucleotides read TGTGCCAGCACCTCCCGCTGGGGAATAGCCAACGAGCAGTACTTC. Its protein product is CASTSRWGIANEQYF.

This clonotype was seen a handful of times. This sequence joins TRBV27 and TRBJ2-7; no reliable D call. Deletions cut 4 bases from V and 3 bases from J, with 22 bases between. CDR1 and CDR2 from the germline V gene are MNHEY and SMNVEV (reference sequence). There are 17 residues in the CDR3. The CDR3 DNA reads as TGTGCCAGCAGTTCACTACGCGTCACGGCAAACCTCTACGAGCAGTACTTC. It specifies CASSSLRVTANLYEQYF.

The V and J genes are TRBV5-1 and TRBJ2-5, with D perhaps matching TRBD2 (7 bases). Trimming stripped 4 bases from V and 0 bases from J, with 16 bases between. This CDR3 spans 16 amino acids. Looked up from germline, CDR1 is SGHRS and CDR2 is YFSETQ. CDR3 nucleotide sequence: TGCGCCAGCAGCCGGGGGGCAGATCCTAACCAAGAGACCCAGTACTTC. It yields the protein CASSRGADPNQETQYF.

At least ten counts were recorded for this clonotype. J is TRBJ2-1 and V is TRBV29-1, with TRBD2 matching 15 bases. The CDR3 extends over 14 amino acids. The V gene's germline CDR1 is SQVTM and CDR2 ANQGSEA. V shed 5 bases, J shed 8 bases, and the junction held 4 bases outside the gene matches. The CDR3: CSVRTSGRGDEQFF. CDR3 coding DNA: TGCAGCGTTCGGACTAGCGGGAGGGGGGATGAGCAGTTCTTC.

This clonotype has more than one count but fewer than ten. The rearrangement joins TRBV29-1 to TRBJ2-2; the D gene is possibly TRBD2 (6 bases). The length of the CDR3 is 13 residues. Germline V gene lookup returns CDR1 SQVTM and CDR2 ANQGSEA. V shed 6 bases and J shed 1 base, with 9 bases lying between them. The CDR3 coding sequence is TGCAGCGTAGCGGGTATGAACACCGGGGAGCTGTTTTTT. Translated: CSVAGMNTGELFF.

This clonotype was seen a few times. The genes are TRBV7-2 and TRBJ2-7; 7 bases line up with TRBD2. Looked up from germline, CDR1 is SGHTA and CDR2 is FQGNSA. The CDR3 covers 16 residues. The J segment lost 0 bases and the V segment lost 5 bases, leaving 10 bases of the junction unmatched. CDR3 amino acids: CASSPGARGFSYEQYF. The CDR3 region has the DNA TGTGCCAGCAGCCCCGGGGCGCGGGGGTTCTCCTACGAGCAGTACTTC.

V gene TRBV5-1 combines with J gene TRBJ2-7, with a tentative D call TRBD2 (6 bases). Trimming took off 0 bases at V and 5 bases at J, with 15 bases between the two ends. This CDR3 comprises 15 residues. CDR1 and CDR2 from the germline V gene are SGHRS and YFSETQ. CDR3 sequence: CASSLGDSAIHEQYF. The DNA for the CDR3 is TGCGCCAGCAGCTTGGGGGACTCAGCCATCCACGAGCAGTACTTC.